These 11 T cell receptor beta chains came from one sample sequenced in a study of T-cell reconstitution after alpha-beta-depleted transplantation in children. Using unique molecular identifiers, the investigators prepared the TCRbeta library. TCRdb fed the PCR reads into MiXCR, producing one record per CDR3 protein. The sample contains about 250,000 distinct CDR3 sequences, roughly a quarter of which appear only once. Specimen: PBMCs, mostly from graft donor cells, collected 360 days after TCRalphabeta/CD19-depleted stem cell transplant. The receptors come from a female patient between 2 and 15 years old who had a stem cell transplant for congenital amegakaryocytic thrombocytopenia, so the T cells may come from the graft donor.

The chain is built from TRBV7-2 and TRBJ2-2; the D gene could be TRBD1 or TRBD2 (5 bases each). This CDR3 is built from 15 residues. V was cut by 3 bases and J by 1 base, with 9 bases left in between. Germline CDR1 and CDR2: SGHTA and FQGNSA. CDR3 region: CASSFGTQNTGELFF. Written as DNA, the CDR3 is TGTGCCAGCAGCTTTGGGACCCAGAACACCGGGGAGCTGTTTTTT. Full variable domain (missing parts from reference TRBV7-2 and TRBJ2-2): GAGVSQSPSNKVTEKGKDVELRCDPISGHTALYWYRQSLGQGLEFLIYFQGNSAPDKSGLPSDRFSAERTGGSVSTLTIQRTQQEDSAVYLCASSFGTQNTGELFFGEGSRLTVL.

This clonotype was seen more than once but under ten times. The CDR3 DNA follows: TGTGCCAGCAGGGGGGGACTAGCGGGAGTGCGAGATACGCAGTATTTT. It specifies CASRGGLAGVRDTQYF. The J gene is TRBJ2-3, the V gene TRBV12-3 or TRBV12-4; 14 bases line up with TRBD2. Germline trimming cut 6 bases from V and 5 bases from J; bases unmatched to any gene: 7. There are 16 residues in the CDR3.

This clonotype was detected a few times. This chain connects TRBV18 to TRBJ1-2, with D unclear. The CDR3 covers 15 residues. CDR1 and CDR2 (germline): KGHSH, LQKENI. Between the trimmed V and J ends, which lost 3 bases and 4 bases, there was a span of 15 bases. CDR3 in DNA: TGTGCCAGCTCACCCCTTGGACGGACCAGCTATGGCTACACCTTC. As protein: CASSPLGRTSYGYTF.

This clonotype was counted a few times. The genes are TRBV12-3 or TRBV12-4 and TRBJ1-2; 8 bases match TRBD1. V lost 5 bases, J lost 4 bases, and 9 bases stayed unmatched. The CDR3 totals 15 residues. This chain's CDR3 is CASSPSQGGSYGYTF. The CDR3, as DNA: TGTGCCAGCAGTCCGTCACAGGGGGGGAGCTATGGCTACACCTTC.

This clonotype appeared a few times. The rearrangement joins TRBV6-2 or TRBV6-3 to TRBJ2-7; tentative D call: TRBD1 (5 bases). Trimming left V 2 bases short and J 2 bases short, with 10 bases between. The CDR3 extends over 14 amino acids. CDR1 and CDR2 (germline): MNHEY, SVGEGT. The CDR3 coding sequence is TGTGCCAGCAGTTACCCATTGGACACCTACGAGCAGTACTTC. Translating it yields CASSYPLDTYEQYF.

Only a few counts were recorded for this clonotype. The chain links TRBV11-2 to TRBJ2-1, with 8 bases identical to TRBD2. The V segment lost 5 bases and the J segment 7 bases; nucleotides outside the gene matches: 22. This CDR3 contains 19 residues. Germline CDR1 reads SGHAT; CDR2 reads FQNNGV. CDR3 DNA: TGTGCCAGCAGCCGTAGCTATAAGGAGCTTGCGGGAGGAAAAAATGAGCAGTTCTTC. Translated, it gives CASSRSYKELAGGKNEQFF.

This clonotype was observed a handful of times. The chain combines TRBV29-1 with TRBJ2-3; D gene unclear. The CDR3 is 20 amino acids. Germline V CDR1 and CDR2: SQVTM, ANQGSEA. V was shortened by 1 base and J by 2 bases, with 28 bases between the two germline ends. CDR3: CSVEAIVSPGGWGNTDTQYF. CDR3 DNA: TGCAGCGTTGAAGCGATTGTATCTCCGGGTGGCTGGGGTAACACAGATACGCAGTATTTT.

The chain carries TRBV4-2 and TRBJ2-3, with TRBD1 identical over 7 bases. V trimming: 4 bases; J trimming: 0 bases; junction bases outside the gene matches: 7. The CDR3 sequence is 16 residues long. Germline V gives CDR1 LGHNA, CDR2 YNFKEQ. The CDR3 nucleotides read TGTGCCAGCAGCCCGGACAGGAGCGGTAGCACAGATACGCAGTATTTT. Translation: CASSPDRSGSTDTQYF.

The rearrangement uses TRBV7-2 and TRBJ1-4; D is unresolved. The CDR3 is 15 residues long. CDR1 and CDR2 (germline): SGHTA, FQGNSA. The V gene lost 5 bases and the J gene lost 7 bases, with 17 bases spanning the gap. CDR3 bases: TGTGCCAGCAGCGAGTGGACCGGCGTAGGTGAAAAACTGTTTTTT. Its protein product is CASSEWTGVGEKLFF.

The gene calls are TRBV29-1 and TRBJ2-5, with D tentatively TRBD1 (6 bases). The CDR3 is 12 amino acids. The germline V gene has CDR1 SQVTM and CDR2 ANQGSEA. The V end lost 7 bases, the J end lost 3 bases, and 12 bases lay between the germline ends. The CDR3 DNA follows: TGCAGCGGGGAACAGGGTGAAGAGACCCAGTACTTC. It translates to CSGEQGEETQYF.

This chain uses TRBV28 with TRBJ2-7; a weak D match, TRBD2 (6 bases). The germline gives CDR1 MDHEN, CDR2 SYDVKM. Between the trimmed V and J ends, which lost 4 bases and 0 bases, there was a span of 16 bases. This CDR3 is built from 16 residues. CDR3 nucleotides: TGTGCCAGCAGTTCCCTTGGGCTAGCGTACTCCTACGAGCAGTACTTC. This translates into CASSSLGLAYSYEQYF.